This T cell receptor (beta chain) was captured in a study of blood T cell repertoires in COVID-19. Across the study: Italy, Spain and the United States were the sources of the convalescent and acute COVID-19 samples.

The table came from immunoSEQ multiplex PCR; TCRdb's copy has only in-frame clones and leaves some out. This table has some 40,000 clones, roughly 80% appearing once. The ends were cut back, 10 bases at V and 6 bases at J, with 21 bases in the middle. The CDR3 has 14 residues. Germline CDR1 reads ENHRY; CDR2 reads SYGVKD. Sequencing used peripheral blood. This clonotype was obtained from a man aged 65-85 years with acute or convalescent COVID-19. The J gene is TRBJ1-2, the V gene TRBV10-3; D is possibly TRBD1 (6 bases). The CDR3 nucleotides read TGTGCCACCGCGCCCCCCGGGACACTTGATGGCTACACCTTC. Translated: CATAPPGTLDGYTF.